The entry that follows covers one TCR beta chain sequence. Authors' analysis steps: Cell counts per sample came from amplifying reference gene primers. TCRdb's table, derived via immunoSEQ multiplex PCR, lists solely in-frame clones and lacks some. That table supplies the V and J calls and clone size; D and trimming were determined from the DNA. Of some 110,000 clones listed, less than 80% are singletons. This specimen belongs to a study of blood T cell repertoires in COVID-19. The CDR3 length is 13 residues. The V gene end was trimmed by 6 bases and the J gene end by 8 bases; junction bases not matched to a gene: 8. CDR1 and CDR2 (germline): MNHEY, SVGEGT.

Input material: peripheral blood. This chain uses TRBV6-2 or TRBV6-3 with TRBJ1-2, with 8 positions matching TRBD1. The receptor comes from a man in his fifties or sixties with acute or convalescent COVID-19. The CDR3 DNA reads as TGTGCCAGCAGCTCCCGCAGGGGGCACGGCTACACCTTC. Encoded protein: CASSSRRGHGYTF.